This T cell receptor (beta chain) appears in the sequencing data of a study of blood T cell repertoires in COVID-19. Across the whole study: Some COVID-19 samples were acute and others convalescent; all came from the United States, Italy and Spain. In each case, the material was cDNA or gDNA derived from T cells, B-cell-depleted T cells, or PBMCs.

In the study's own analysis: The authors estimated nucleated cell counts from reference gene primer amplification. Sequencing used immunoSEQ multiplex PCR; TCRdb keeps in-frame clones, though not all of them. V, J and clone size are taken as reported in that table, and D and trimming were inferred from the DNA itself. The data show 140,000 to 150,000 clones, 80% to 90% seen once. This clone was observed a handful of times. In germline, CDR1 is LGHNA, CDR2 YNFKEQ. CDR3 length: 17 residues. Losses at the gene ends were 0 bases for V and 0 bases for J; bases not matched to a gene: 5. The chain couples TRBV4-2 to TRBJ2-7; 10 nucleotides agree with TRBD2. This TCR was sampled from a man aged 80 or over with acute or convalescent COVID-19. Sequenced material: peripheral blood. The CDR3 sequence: CASSQELAGGLSYEQYF. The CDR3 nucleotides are TGTGCCAGCAGCCAAGAATTAGCGGGAGGCCTCTCCTACGAGCAGTACTTC.